The following is a TCR beta chain sequence with its context. Antigen unknown. Germline CDR1 and CDR2: MDHEN and SYDVKM. V was pared by 8 bases and J by 2 bases, with 16 bases between. The CDR3 extends over 14 amino acids. Method: immunoSEQ multiplex PCR; TCRdb's copy keeps in-frame clones and lacks some. Found here are around 2,000,000 clones, over 85% of them singletons; the top ten hold around 1%. Naive CD8 cells lacked CD45RO, underwent positive selection for CCR7 and left out terminally differentiated effector memory CD45RA+ cells. This entry comes from a study of shared clonotypes between healthy human individuals. Notes on the study in general: The naive CD4 repertoires of a few donors were compared, and approximately 5% of clonotypes were shared.

Sequencing input: naive CD8+ T cells sorted from blood. The chain is built from TRBV28 and TRBJ2-7; no reliable D call. The TCR comes from a man between 18 and 29 years old in good health. The CDR3 region has the DNA TGTGCCAGCCGAGAAGCATTTTCAGCCTACGAGCAGTACTTC. This encodes CASREAFSAYEQYF.